This T cell receptor beta chain was recovered during a study of CD8 T cells in Susac syndrome. Whole-study results and caveats: The study admitted that it had a relatively small number of individuals in its TCR sequencing and HLA analysis.

Random hexamers were used to reverse transcribe an amount of roughly 0.45 to 1 ug RNA. TCRdb passed the immunoSEQ multiplex PCR reads through MiXCR, listing each CDR3 protein once. The table lists approximately 300,000 distinct CDR3 sequences, 70% to 90% of them singletons. Worth noting for this clonotype: Its antigen is still unknown.

TCR beta sequencing covered blood CD8+ and CD4+ T cells. The CDR3 has 16 residues. Looked up from germline, CDR1 is MNHEY and CDR2 is SMNVEV (reference sequence). J gave up 5 bases and V 6 bases, and 11 bases lay outside the gene matches. The specimen was CD8+ T cells from PBMCs. This receptor was obtained from a human donor with multiple sclerosis. The chain employs TRBV27 and TRBJ1-5; 9 nucleotides agree with TRBD1. CDR3 nucleotide sequence: TGTGCCAGCAGCCTCCTTCCGGGACAGGGCCATCAGCCCCAGCATTTT. Residues: CASSLLPGQGHQPQHF.